This T cell receptor (beta chain) was sequenced in a study of T-cell memory formation after mild COVID-19. Study overall: Largely, TCR clusters stayed within a single donor.

To note about this clonotype: Its antigen is undetermined.

Overall study results and limits: The study detected some responding clones in pre-infection memory, suggesting cross-reactive memory joined. Whether day 37 second-wave clones are SARS-CoV-2-specific was not confirmed. Clones contracting day 15 to 85 were balanced CD4/CD8; later expanders leaned CD4+.

With 2 bases clipped from V and 4 bases from J, the junction kept 5 bases outside the gene matches. This CDR3 has 14 amino acids. The germline CDR1 and CDR2 sequences are MNHEY and SVGAGI. TCRdb fed the 5' RACE reads into MiXCR, producing one record per CDR3 protein. The table shows roughly 450,000 distinct CDR3 sequences, with approximately 18% occurring only once. Sample: PBMCs or a T cell subset sorted from them (not recorded which). This sequence joins TRBV6-5 and TRBJ2-7; the match to TRBD2 covers 7 bases. The TCR comes from an adult woman who had mild COVID-19 (a few samples of this study predate the infection). Cell type and time point are not known. CDR3 loop: CASSYGMGGYEQYF. The CDR3 bases are TGTGCCAGCAGTTACGGGATGGGGGGGTACGAGCAGTACTTC.